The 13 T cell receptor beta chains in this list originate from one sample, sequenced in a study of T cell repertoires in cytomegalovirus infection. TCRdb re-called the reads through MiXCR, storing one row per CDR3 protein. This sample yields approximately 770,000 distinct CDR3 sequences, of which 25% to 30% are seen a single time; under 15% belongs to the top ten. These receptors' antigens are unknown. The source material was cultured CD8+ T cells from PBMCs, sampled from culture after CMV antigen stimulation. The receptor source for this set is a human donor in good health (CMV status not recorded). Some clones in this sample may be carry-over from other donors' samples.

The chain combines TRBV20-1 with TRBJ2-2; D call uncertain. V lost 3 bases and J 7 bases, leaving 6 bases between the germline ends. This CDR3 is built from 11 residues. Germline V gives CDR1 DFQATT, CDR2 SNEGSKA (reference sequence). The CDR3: CSASVGGELFF. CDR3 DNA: TGCAGTGCTAGTGTGGGCGGGGAGCTGTTTTTT.

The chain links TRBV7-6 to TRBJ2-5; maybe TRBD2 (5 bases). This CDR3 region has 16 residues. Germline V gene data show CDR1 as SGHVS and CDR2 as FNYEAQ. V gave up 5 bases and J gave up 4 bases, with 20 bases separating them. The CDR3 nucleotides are TGTGCCAGCAGCCCCCCCTCCACGGGGTCGTTAGAGACCCAGTACTTC. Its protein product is CASSPPSTGSLETQYF.

This chain's CDR3 is CASSFLGDSNQPQHF. The CDR3 nucleotides are TGTGCCAGCAGTTTTTTGGGCGATAGCAATCAGCCCCAGCATTTT. V usage is TRBV27 and J usage is TRBJ1-5; D remains unclear. Looked up from germline, CDR1 is MNHEY and CDR2 is SMNVEV (reference sequence). This CDR3 region has 15 residues. Deletions cut 3 bases from V and 0 bases from J, with 9 bases between.

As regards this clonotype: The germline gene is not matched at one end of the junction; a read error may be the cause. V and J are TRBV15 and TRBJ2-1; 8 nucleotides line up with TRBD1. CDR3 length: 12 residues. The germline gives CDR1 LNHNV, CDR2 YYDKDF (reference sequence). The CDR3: CVTSSTGGEQFF. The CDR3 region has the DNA TGTGTCACCAGCAGCACAGGGGGTGAGCAGTTCTTC.

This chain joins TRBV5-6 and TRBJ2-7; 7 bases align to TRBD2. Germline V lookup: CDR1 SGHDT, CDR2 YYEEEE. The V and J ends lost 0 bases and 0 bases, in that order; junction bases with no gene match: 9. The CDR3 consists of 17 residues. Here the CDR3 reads CASSLDRAGLVSYEQYF. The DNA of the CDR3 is TGTGCCAGCAGCTTGGATCGAGCGGGGTTGGTCTCCTACGAGCAGTACTTC.

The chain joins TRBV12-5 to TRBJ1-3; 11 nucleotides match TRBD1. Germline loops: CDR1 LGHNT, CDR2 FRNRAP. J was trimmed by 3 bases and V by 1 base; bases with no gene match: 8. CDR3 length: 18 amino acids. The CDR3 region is CASGLARGTGGSGNTIYF. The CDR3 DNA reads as TGTGCTAGTGGTTTGGCGCGGGGGACAGGGGGTAGTGGAAACACCATATATTTT.

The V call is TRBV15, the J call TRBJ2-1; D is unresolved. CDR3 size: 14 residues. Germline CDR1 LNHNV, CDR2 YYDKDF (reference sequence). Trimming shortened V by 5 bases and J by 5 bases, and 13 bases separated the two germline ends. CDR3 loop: CATSRSNGDNEQFF. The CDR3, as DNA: TGTGCCACCAGCCGCTCAAATGGGGACAATGAGCAGTTCTTC.

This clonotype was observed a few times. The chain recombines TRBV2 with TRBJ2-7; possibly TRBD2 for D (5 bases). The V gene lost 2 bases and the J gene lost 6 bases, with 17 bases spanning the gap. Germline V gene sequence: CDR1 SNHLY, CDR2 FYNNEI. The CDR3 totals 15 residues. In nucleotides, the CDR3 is TGTGCCAGCAGTGAAAAGAGGGCCGTGCCGGGCGAGCAGTACGTC. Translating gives CASSEKRAVPGEQYV.

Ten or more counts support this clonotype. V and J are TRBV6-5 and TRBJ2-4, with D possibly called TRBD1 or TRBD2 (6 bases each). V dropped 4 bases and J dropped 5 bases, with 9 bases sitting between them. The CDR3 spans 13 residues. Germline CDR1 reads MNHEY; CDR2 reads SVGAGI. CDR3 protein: CASSWGAENIQYF. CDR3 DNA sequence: TGTGCCAGCAGTTGGGGGGCGGAAAACATTCAGTACTTC.

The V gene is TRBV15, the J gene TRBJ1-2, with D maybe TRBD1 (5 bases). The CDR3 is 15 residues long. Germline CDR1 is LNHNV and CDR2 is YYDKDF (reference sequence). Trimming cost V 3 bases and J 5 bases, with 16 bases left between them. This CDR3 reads CATSSFEGTEYGYTF. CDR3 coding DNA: TGTGCCACCAGCAGTTTCGAGGGGACTGAATATGGCTACACCTTC. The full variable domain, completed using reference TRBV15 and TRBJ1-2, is DAMVIQNPRYQVTQFGKPVTLSCSQTLNHNVMYWYQQKSSQAPKLLFHYYDKDFNNEADTPDNFQSRRPNTSFCFLDIRSPGLGDTAMYLCATSSFEGTEYGYTFGSGTRLTVV.

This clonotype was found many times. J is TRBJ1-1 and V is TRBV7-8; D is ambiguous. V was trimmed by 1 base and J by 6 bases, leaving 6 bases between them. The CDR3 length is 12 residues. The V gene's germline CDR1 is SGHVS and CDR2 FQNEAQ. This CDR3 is CASSLVLAEAFF. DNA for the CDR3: TGTGCCAGCAGCTTAGTTCTGGCTGAAGCTTTCTTT. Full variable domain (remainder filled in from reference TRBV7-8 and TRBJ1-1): GAGVSQSPRYKVAKRGQDVALRCDPISGHVSLFWYQQALGQGPEFLTYFQNEAQLDKSGLPSDRFFAERPEGSVSTLKIQRTQQEDSAVYLCASSLVLAEAFFGQGTRLTVV.

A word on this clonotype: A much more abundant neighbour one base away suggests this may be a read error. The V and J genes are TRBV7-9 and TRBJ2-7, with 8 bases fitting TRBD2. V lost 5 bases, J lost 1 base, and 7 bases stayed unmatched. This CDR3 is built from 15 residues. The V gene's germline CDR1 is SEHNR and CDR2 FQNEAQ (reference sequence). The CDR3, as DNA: TGTGCCAGCAGCAAAGCAGCGGGGGCGTCCTACGAGCAGTACTTC. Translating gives CASSKAAGASYEQYF.

The CDR3 sequence is CASSVGPTQRNTEAFF. CDR3 in DNA: TGTGCCAGCAGCGTAGGACCGACGCAGAGGAACACTGAAGCTTTCTTT. The chain joins TRBV9 to TRBJ1-1; D call uncertain. Germline V gene sequence: CDR1 SGDLS, CDR2 YYNGEE. This CDR3 is 16 amino acids long. V lost 0 bases, J lost 1 base, and 13 bases lay in between.